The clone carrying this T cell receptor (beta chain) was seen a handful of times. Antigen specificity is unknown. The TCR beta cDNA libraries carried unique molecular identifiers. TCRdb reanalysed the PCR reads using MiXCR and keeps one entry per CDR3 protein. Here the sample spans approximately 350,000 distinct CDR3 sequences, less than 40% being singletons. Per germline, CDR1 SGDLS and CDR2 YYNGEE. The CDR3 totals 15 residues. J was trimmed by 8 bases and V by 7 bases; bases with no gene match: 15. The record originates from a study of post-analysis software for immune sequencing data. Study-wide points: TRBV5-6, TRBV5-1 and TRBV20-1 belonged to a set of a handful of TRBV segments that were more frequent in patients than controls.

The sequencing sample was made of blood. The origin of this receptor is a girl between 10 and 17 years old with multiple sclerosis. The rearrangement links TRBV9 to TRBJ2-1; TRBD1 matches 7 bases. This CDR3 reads CASGSGRGRVDEQFF. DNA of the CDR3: TGTGCCAGCGGGAGTGGTAGGGGGCGAGTGGATGAGCAGTTCTTC.